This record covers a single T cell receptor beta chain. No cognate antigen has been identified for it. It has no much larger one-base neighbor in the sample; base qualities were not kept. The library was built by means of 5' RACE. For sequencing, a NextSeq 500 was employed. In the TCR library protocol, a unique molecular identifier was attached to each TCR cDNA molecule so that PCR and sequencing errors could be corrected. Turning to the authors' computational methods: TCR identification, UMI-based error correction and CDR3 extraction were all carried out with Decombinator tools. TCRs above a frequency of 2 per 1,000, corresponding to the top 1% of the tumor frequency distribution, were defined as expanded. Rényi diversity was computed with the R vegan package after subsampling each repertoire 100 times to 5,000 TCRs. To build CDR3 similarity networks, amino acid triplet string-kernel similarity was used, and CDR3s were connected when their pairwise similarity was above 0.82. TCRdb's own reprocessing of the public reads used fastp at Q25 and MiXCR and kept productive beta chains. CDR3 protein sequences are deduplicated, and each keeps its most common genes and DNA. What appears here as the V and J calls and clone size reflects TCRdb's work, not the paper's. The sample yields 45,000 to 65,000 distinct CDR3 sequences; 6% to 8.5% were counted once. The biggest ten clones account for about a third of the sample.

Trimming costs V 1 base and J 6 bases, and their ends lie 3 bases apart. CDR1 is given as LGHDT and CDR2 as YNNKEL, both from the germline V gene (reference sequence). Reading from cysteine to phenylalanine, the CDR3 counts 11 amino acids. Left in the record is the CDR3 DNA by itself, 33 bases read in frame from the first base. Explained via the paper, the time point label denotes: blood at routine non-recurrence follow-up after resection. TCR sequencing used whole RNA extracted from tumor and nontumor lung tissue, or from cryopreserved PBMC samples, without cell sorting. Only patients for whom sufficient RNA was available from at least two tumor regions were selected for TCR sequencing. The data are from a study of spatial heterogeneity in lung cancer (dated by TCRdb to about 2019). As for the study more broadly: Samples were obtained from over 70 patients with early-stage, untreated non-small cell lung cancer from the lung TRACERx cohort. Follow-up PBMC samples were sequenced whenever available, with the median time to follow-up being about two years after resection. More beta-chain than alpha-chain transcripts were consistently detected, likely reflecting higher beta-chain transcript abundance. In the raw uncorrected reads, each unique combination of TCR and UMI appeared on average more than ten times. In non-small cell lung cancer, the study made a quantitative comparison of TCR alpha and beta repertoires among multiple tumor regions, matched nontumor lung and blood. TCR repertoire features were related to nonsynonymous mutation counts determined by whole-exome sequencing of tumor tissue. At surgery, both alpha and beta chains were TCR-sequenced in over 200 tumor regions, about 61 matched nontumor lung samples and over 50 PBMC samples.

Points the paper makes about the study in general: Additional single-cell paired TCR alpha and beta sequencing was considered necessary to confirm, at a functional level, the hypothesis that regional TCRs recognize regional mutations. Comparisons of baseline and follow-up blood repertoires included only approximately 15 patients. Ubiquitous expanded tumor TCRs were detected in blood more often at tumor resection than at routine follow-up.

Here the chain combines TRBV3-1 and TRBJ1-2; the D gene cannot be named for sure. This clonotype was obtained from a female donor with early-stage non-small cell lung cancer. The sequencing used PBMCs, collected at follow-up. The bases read TGTGCCAGCAGCCAAGTTGATGGCTACACCTTC. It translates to CASSQVDGYTF.